This T cell receptor (beta chain) was identified during a study of vaccination and CD4 T cells after COVID-19. Overall study context: Nasal swab PCR detected SARS-CoV-2 in convalescent patients; eight or nine had mild disease, one severe. A vaccine, either BNT162b2 or mRNA-1273, was given to participants in two doses.

The CDR3 is 13 amino acids. V lost 5 bases and J lost 7, with 12 bases in between. Germline CDR1 reads SEHNR; CDR2 reads FQNEAQ (reference sequence). Sequencing of cultured CD4+ T cell DNA used the Oncomine TCR Beta short-read assay. TCRdb passed the PCR reads through MiXCR, listing each CDR3 protein once. This table has 8,500 or so distinct CDR3 sequences, about 61% appearing once. This clonotype was observed a handful of times. Its target is unknown. As for treatment: approximately 10-day PBMC culture with coronavirus spike peptide pools or control peptides (ViraFEST assay). General study points: For convalescent patients, a median around 90% of reactive clones surfaced exclusively after vaccination. The cohort comprised relatively few convalescent patients, and no early post-infection timepoints were analyzed.

The sample comprised CD4+ T cells from blood, cultured in vitro. The V gene is TRBV7-9, the J gene TRBJ1-5; a weak D match, TRBD1 (5 bases). The clonotype originates from a human donor who had recovered from COVID-19. The CDR3: CASSPGGGQPQHF. CDR3 nucleotides: TGTGCCAGCAGCCCGGGGGGAGGGCAGCCCCAGCATTTT.